This entry is about one T cell receptor (beta chain). This clonotype appeared many times. What this receptor recognizes is not known. No qualities accompany the bases; no much larger clone lies one base away. This sample is part of a study of early T cells in non-severe SARS-CoV-2 infection (dated by TCRdb to about 2021). A note on the overall study: TCR sequencing used bulk RNA from unsorted whole blood, so alpha and beta chains could not be paired. What the work shows at the level of the full study, not this receptor alone: VDJdb matching was skewed toward anti-spike CD8 responses and likely underestimated virus-specific expansions by missing private and CD4 specificities.

The V end loses 0 bases and the J end loses 0 bases, and a stretch of 5 bases separates them. The germline V gene provides CDR1 SGHTA and CDR2 FQGNSA. The CDR3 numbers 14 residues from cysteine through phenylalanine. CDR3 DNA only is kept here, 42 bases in frame from base 1. This was a case-control study nested in a cohort of healthcare workers in London, UK, who had nasopharyngeal swab PCR tests and blood samples taken every week. Healthcare workers were enrolled in the week of the UK lockdown, from 23 to 31 March 2020, and were followed every week for up to roughly 15 weeks. Libraries were prepared through 5' RACE. The reads were generated on a NextSeq 500. To correct for sequencing error and PCR bias, the TCR library protocol tagged individual cDNA molecules with unique molecular identifiers. Sequencing covered both TCR alpha and beta chains, and within each sample the abundances of alpha and beta sequences were tightly co-correlated. Under the source paper's analysis protocol: Decombinator V4 was used to annotate the V gene, J gene and CDR3 of the TCR sequences. TCRs were defined as expanded if a significant change between any two time points was detected under a Poisson model with p below 0.0001. TCR abundances were normalised to the total number of TCRs sequenced per sample and expressed as counts per million. MAIT TCRs were defined by TRAV1-2 paired with TRAJ12, TRAJ20 or TRAJ33, and iNKT TCRs by TRAV10 paired with TRAJ18. VDJdb, accessed 1 November 2021, was searched for CMV, EBV and SARS-CoV-2 annotated TCRs, with TCRs annotated for multiple antigens excluded. Starting from the raw public reads, TCRdb applied fastp trimming at Q25, assembled clones with MiXCR and retained in-frame beta chains. Merged by CDR3 protein, the rows form single entries marked with the most common genes and DNA. Here the V and J calls rest on TCRdb's processing, not on the authors' analysis. The sample data list 25,000 to 35,000 distinct CDR3 sequences, and roughly 2.8% of these were observed just once. The ten largest clones represent under 0.75% of the sample.

In this chain, TRBV7-2 is recombined with TRBJ1-2, and TRBD1 may be the D gene, going by 5 matching bases. The sample consisted of whole blood. This TCR derives from an adult who was a healthcare worker with PCR-confirmed SARS-CoV-2 infection or an uninfected control (not recorded which). The CDR3 is CASSLAGANYGYTF. The sequenced DNA is TGTGCCAGCAGCTTAGCAGGGGCTAACTATGGCTACACCTTC.